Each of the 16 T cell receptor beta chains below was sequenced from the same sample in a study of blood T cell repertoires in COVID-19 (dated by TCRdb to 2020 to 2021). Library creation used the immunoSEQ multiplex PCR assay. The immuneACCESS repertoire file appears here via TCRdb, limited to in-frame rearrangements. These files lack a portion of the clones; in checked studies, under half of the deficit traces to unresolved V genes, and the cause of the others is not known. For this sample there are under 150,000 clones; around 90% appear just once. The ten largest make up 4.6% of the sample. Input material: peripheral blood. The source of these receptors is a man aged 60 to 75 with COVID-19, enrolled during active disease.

CDR3 nucleotides: TGTGCCAGCGGACTCTCCTACGAGCAGTACTTC. The encoded protein is CASGLSYEQYF. This sequence joins TRBV27 and TRBJ2-7, with D maybe TRBD2 (5 bases). CDR3 size: 11 residues. Germline CDR1 reads MNHEY; CDR2 reads SMNVEV (reference sequence). The V end lost 8 bases, the J end lost 0 bases, and 5 bases lay between the germline ends.

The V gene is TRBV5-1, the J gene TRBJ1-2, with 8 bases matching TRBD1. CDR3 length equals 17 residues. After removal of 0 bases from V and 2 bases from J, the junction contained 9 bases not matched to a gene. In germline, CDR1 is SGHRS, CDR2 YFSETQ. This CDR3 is CASSLVPVAGGNYGYTF. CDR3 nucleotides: TGCGCCAGCAGCTTGGTACCGGTAGCAGGGGGCAACTATGGCTACACCTTC. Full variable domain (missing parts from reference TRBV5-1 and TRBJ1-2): KAGVTQTPRYLIKTRGQQVTLSCSPISGHRSVSWYQQTPGQGLQFLFEYFSETQRNKGNFPGRFSGRQFSNSRSEMNVSTLELGDSALYLCASSLVPVAGGNYGYTFGSGTRLTVV.

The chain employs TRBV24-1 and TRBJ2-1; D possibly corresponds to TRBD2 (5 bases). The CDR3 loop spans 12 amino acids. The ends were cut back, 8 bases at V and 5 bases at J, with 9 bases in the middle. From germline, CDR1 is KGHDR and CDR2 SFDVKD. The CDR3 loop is CATNSDHNEQFF. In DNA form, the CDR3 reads TGTGCCACCAATAGCGACCACAATGAGCAGTTCTTC.

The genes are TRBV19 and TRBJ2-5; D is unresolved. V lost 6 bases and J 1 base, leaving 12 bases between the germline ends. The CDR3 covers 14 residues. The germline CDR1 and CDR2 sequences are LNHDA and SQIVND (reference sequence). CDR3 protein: CASSPDLSQETQYF. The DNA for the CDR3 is TGTGCCAGTAGCCCCGACTTAAGCCAAGAGACCCAGTACTTC. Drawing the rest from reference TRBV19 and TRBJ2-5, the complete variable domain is DGGITQSPKYLFRKEGQNVTLSCEQNLNHDAMYWYRQDPGQGLRLIYYSQIVNDFQKGDIAEGYSVSREKKESFPLTVTSAQKNPTAFYLCASSPDLSQETQYFGPGTRLLVL.

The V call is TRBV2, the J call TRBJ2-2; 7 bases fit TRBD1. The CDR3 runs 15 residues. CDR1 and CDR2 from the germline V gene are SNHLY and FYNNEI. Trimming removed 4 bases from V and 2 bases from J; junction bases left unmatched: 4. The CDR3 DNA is TGTGCCAGCAGTGTTGGGACAGACAACACCGGGGAGCTGTTTTTT. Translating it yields CASSVGTDNTGELFF. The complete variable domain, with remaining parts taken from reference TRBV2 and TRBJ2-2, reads EPEVTQTPSHQVTQMGQEVILRCVPISNHLYFYWYRQILGQKVEFLVSFYNNEISEKSEIFDDQFSVERPDGSNFTLKIRSTKLEDSAMYFCASSVGTDNTGELFFGEGSRLTVL.

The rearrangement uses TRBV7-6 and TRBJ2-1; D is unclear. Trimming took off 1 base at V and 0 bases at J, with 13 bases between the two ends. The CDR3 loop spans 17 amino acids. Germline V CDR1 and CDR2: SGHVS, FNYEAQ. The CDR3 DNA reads TGTGCCAGCAGCTTAGATCCCAGCGTAAGCTCCTACAATGAGCAGTTCTTC. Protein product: CASSLDPSVSSYNEQFF.

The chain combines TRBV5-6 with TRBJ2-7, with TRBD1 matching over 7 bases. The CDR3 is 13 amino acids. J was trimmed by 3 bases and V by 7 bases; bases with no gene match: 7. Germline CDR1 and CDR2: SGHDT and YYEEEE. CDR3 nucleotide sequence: TGTGCCAGCTCGACAGGGATCGTCTACGAGCAGTACTTC. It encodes CASSTGIVYEQYF.

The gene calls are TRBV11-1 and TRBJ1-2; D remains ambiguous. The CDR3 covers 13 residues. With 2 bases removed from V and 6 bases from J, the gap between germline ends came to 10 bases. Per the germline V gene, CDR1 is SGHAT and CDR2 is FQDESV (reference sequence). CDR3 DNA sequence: TGTGCCAGCAGCTTAAATAAGGGAGATGGCTACACCTTC. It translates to CASSLNKGDGYTF. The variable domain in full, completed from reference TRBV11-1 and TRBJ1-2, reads EAEVAQSPRYKITEKSQAVAFWCDPISGHATLYWYRQILGQGPELLVQFQDESVVDDSQLPKDRFSAERLKGVDSTLKIQPAELGDSAMYLCASSLNKGDGYTFGSGTRLTVV.

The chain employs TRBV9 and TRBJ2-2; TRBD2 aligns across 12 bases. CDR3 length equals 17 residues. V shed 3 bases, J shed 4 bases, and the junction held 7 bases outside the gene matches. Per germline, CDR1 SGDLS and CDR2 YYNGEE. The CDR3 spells CASSGRPGLAGTGELFF. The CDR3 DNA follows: TGTGCCAGCAGCGGACGACCGGGACTAGCGGGCACCGGGGAGCTGTTTTTT. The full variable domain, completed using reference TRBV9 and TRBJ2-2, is DSGVTQTPKHLITATGQRVTLRCSPRSGDLSVYWYQQSLDQGLQFLIQYYNGEERAKGNILERFSAQQFPDLHSELNLSSLELGDSALYFCASSGRPGLAGTGELFFGEGSRLTVL.

The CDR3 loop reads CASSRGGPAFF. As DNA, the CDR3 is TGCGCCAGCAGCCGTGGGGGCCCAGCTTTCTTT. V and J are TRBV4-1 and TRBJ1-1, with D tentatively TRBD1 (6 bases). The CDR3 is made up of 11 amino acids. CDR1 is MGHRA, CDR2 YSYEKL, per germline. V gave up 4 bases and J gave up 10 bases, with 10 bases separating them.

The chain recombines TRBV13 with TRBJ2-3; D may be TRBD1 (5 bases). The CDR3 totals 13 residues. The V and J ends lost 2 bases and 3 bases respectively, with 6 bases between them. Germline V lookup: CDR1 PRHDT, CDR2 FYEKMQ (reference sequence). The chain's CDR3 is CASSLRQTDTQYF. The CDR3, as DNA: TGTGCCAGCAGCTTAAGACAGACAGATACGCAGTATTTT.

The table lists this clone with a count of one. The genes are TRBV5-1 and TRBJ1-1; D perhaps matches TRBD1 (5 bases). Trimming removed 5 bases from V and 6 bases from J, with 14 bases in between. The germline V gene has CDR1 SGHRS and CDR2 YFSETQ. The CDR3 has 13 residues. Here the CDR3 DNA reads TGCGCCAGCAGGGCCCAGGGCCTCTCTGAAGCTTTCTTT. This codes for CASRAQGLSEAFF. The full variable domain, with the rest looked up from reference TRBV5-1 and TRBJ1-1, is KAGVTQTPRYLIKTRGQQVTLSCSPISGHRSVSWYQQTPGQGLQFLFEYFSETQRNKGNFPGRFSGRQFSNSRSEMNVSTLELGDSALYLCASRAQGLSEAFFGQGTRLTVV.

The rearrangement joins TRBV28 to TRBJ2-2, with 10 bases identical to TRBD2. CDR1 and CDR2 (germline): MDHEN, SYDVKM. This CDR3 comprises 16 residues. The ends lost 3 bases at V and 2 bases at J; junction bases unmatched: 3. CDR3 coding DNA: TGTGCCAGCAGTTTCCTAGCGGGAGTTAACACCGGGGAGCTGTTTTTT. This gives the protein CASSFLAGVNTGELFF.

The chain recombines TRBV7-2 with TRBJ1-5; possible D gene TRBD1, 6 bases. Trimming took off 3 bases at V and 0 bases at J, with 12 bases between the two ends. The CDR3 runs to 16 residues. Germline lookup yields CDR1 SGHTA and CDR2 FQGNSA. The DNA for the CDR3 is TGTGCCAGCAGCTTTGGGGGGGCGTATAGCAATCAGCCCCAGCATTTT. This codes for CASSFGGAYSNQPQHF.

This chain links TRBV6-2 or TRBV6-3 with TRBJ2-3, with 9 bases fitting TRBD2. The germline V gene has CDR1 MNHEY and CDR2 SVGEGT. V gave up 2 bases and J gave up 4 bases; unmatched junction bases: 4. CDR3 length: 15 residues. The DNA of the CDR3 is TGTGCCAGCAGTTACGACGGCGGGAGGGCAGATACGCAGTATTTT. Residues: CASSYDGGRADTQYF.

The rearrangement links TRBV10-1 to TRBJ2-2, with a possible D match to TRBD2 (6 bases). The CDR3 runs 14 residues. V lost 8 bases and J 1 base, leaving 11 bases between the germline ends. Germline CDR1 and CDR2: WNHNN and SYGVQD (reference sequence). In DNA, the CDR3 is TGCGCCAGCCAGGCGGGATTGAACACCGGGGAGCTGTTTTTT. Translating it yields CASQAGLNTGELFF.